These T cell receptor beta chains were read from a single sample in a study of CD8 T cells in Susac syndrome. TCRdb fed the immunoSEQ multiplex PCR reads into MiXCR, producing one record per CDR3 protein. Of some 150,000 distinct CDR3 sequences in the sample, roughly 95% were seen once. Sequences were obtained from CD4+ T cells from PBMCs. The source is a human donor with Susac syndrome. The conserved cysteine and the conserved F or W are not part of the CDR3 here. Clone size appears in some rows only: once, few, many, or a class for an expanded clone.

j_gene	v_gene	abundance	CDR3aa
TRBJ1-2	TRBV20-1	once	SASSQPYGYT
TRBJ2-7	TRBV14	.	ASSQEPFGEQY
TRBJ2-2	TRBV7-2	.	ASSLGNLLTGELF
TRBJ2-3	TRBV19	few	ASSWTVTDTQY
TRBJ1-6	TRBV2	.	ASRGDRKGGSPLH
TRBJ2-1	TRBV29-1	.	SGDRGDEQF
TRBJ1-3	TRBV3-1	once	ASSQDENTIY
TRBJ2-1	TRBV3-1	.	ASTLADNEQF
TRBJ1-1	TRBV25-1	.	ASSDRGRNTEAF
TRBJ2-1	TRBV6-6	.	ASSSPAGEQF
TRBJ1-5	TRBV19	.	ASAGGGFSNQPQH
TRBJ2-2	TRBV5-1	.	ASSYRDSANTGELF
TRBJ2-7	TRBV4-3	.	ASSQVSSGGEQY
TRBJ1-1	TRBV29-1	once	SVVPQGGSTEAF
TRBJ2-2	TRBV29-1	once	SAYRVGTGELF
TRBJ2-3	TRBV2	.	ASRPLTGSTDTQY
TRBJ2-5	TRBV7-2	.	ASSIQGRETQY
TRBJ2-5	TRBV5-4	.	ASSLPQGQETQY
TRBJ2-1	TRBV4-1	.	ASSQTGGLDNEQF
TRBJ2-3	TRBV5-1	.	ASSGGRQGHTQY
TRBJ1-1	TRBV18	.	ASSRDSMNTEAF
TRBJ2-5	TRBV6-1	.	ASSAGRETQY
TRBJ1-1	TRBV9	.	ASSVGIERTEAF
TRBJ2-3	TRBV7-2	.	ASSKGVNTQY
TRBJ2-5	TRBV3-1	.	ASSQRGIQETQY
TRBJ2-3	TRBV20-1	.	SATHSGGAGTQY
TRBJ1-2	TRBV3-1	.	ASSPKAPDGYT
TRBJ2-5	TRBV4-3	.	ASSQAKGAGETQY
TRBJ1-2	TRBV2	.	ASSARQDYGYT
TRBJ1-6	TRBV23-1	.	ASSQQTGLNSPLH
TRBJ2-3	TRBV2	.	ASSLQRDTQY
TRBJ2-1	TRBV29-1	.	SVGTGRNPYNEQF
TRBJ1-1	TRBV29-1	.	SVEIGGLGNTEAF
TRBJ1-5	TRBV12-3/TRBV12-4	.	ASSFQGTQPQH
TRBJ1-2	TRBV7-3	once	ASSLGTGGVYT
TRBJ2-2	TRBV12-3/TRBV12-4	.	ASSLGSRELF
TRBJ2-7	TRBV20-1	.	SASTDSYEQY
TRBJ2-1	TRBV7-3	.	ASSLSLAGEQF
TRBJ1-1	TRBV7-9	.	ASTQKAGGTEAF
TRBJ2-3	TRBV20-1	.	SASSGGTDTQY
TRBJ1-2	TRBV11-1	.	ASSLGGQGTFYGYT
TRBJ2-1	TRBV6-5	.	ASRRRLTSWDEQF
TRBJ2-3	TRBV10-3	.	AISAPHTRTDTQY
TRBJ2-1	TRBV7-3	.	ASSPSRGAREQF
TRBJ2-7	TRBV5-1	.	ASSLQQAFSYEQY
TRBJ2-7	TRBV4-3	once	ASSQEVAVSSYEQY
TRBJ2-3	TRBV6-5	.	ASRTRGAGADTQY
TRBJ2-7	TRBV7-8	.	ASSLGAVREQY
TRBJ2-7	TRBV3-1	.	ASSQGGLAIEQY
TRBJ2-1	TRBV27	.	ASKLGIEQF